This T cell receptor (beta chain) was captured by sequencing in a study of blood T cell repertoires in COVID-19. Clones were read by immunoSEQ multiplex PCR, and TCRdb kept only the in-frame ones, dropping some. In the table there are about 250,000 clones, around four fifths of which are singletons. CDR1 and CDR2 (germline): LGHDT, YNNKEL (reference sequence). With 2 bases removed from V and 6 bases from J, the gap between germline ends came to 18 bases. The CDR3 extends over 16 amino acids. Sequenced sample: peripheral blood. The genes are TRBV3-1 (or the pseudogene TRBV3-2) and TRBJ2-3, with D maybe TRBD1 (5 bases). The receptor was derived from a man aged 45-65 years with acute or convalescent COVID-19. The CDR3 DNA reads TGTGCCAGCAGCCAATCTATTACAGGATTGATTGATACGCAGTATTTT. As protein: CASSQSITGLIDTQYF.